The T cell receptor (beta chain) described here comes from a study of response to subunit inactivated influenza vaccine. V lost 1 base and J lost 0; bases outside the gene matches: 3. CDR1 and CDR2 (germline): MNHEY, SVGEGT. The CDR3 spans 16 residues. One entry per CDR3 protein results from TCRdb running MiXCR on the RT-PCR reads. The sample shows a few hundred thousand distinct CDR3 sequences, roughly 22% of them seen only once. This chain joins TRBV6-2 or TRBV6-3 and TRBJ1-5, with TRBD1 matching 7 bases. Sequencing was performed on PBMCs from blood, taken about 20 months after vaccination. This sequence was found in a man between 50 and 75 years old who received an inactivated influenza vaccine. CDR3 loop: CASSYYGTASNQPQHF. The CDR3 nucleotides are TGTGCCAGCAGTTACTACGGGACAGCTAGCAATCAGCCCCAGCATTTT.